The 28 T cell receptor beta chains below all came from one sample that was sequenced in a study of blood T cell repertoires in COVID-19. The repertoire was sequenced with immunoSEQ multiplex PCR; TCRdb's copy has only in-frame clones and lacks some. The top ten hold less than 25% of the sample, which has roughly 80,000 clones, around 80% seen once. Sequences were obtained from peripheral blood. The receptor source for this set is a human donor in a cohort sampled during active COVID-19.

A single count supports this clone. This chain joins TRBV7-6 and TRBJ2-1; 7 nucleotides line up with TRBD1. The trim removed 0 bases at V and 11 bases at J, leaving 4 bases unmatched. This CDR3 contains 13 residues. Looked up from germline, CDR1 is SGHVS and CDR2 is FNYEAQ. CDR3 nucleotides: TGTGCCAGCAGCTTAGCCGACAGGGAAAAGCAGTTCTTC. This gives the protein CASSLADREKQFF.

This chain joins TRBV20-1 and TRBJ1-2; perhaps TRBD1 as D (6 bases). This CDR3 has 11 amino acids. V dropped 6 bases and J dropped 5 bases, with 10 bases sitting between them. Germline V gene sequence: CDR1 DFQATT, CDR2 SNEGSKA (reference sequence). CDR3 residues: CSAAGQYGYTF. CDR3 nucleotide sequence: TGCAGTGCCGCTGGACAGTATGGCTACACCTTC.

The J gene is TRBJ2-7, the V gene TRBV11-2, with D possibly matching TRBD1 (5 bases). Germline V gene sequence: CDR1 SGHAT, CDR2 FQNNGV. Trimming shortened V by 8 bases and J by 1 base, and 12 bases separated the two germline ends. CDR3 length: 13 amino acids. The CDR3 sequence is CASARTGSYEQYF. In DNA form, the CDR3 reads TGTGCCAGCGCCCGTACAGGTTCCTACGAGCAGTACTTC.

The chain joins TRBV19 to TRBJ1-2, with a tentative D call TRBD1 (6 bases). In germline, CDR1 is LNHDA, CDR2 SQIVND (reference sequence). V lost 7 bases and J lost 2, with 23 bases in between. The CDR3 spans 17 residues. CDR3 coding DNA: TGTGCCAGTAAGGCGTTAACAGGGACGGTGGTGAACTATGGCTACACCTTC. It translates to CASKALTGTVVNYGYTF.

V and J are TRBV2 and TRBJ1-5; 9 nucleotides match TRBD1. Germline loops: CDR1 SNHLY, CDR2 FYNNEI. This CDR3 has 15 amino acids. With 7 bases clipped from V and 2 bases from J, the junction kept 6 bases outside the gene matches. The DNA for the CDR3 is TGTGCCAGCAATCTACAGGGGGCTGGCAATCAGCCCCAGCATTTT. Translation: CASNLQGAGNQPQHF.

This sequence joins TRBV19 and TRBJ1-5; D ambiguous. The CDR3 length is 12 residues. CDR1 is LNHDA, CDR2 SQIVND, per germline (reference sequence). The ends were cut back, 7 bases at V and 7 bases at J, with 11 bases in the middle. CDR3 residues: CASTGFGQPQHF. The CDR3 bases are TGTGCCAGTACTGGTTTTGGCCAGCCCCAGCATTTT.

Written as DNA, the CDR3 is TGTGCCAGCAGTCTTACAGGGGGCGGATACGAGCAGTACTTC. Translation gives CASSLTGGGYEQYF. The chain couples TRBV27 to TRBJ2-7; TRBD1 matches 9 bases. The J segment lost 4 bases and the V segment lost 5 bases, leaving 6 bases of the junction unmatched. Germline assignment: CDR1 MNHEY and CDR2 SMNVEV (reference sequence). The length of the CDR3 is 14 residues.

The J gene is TRBJ1-3, the V gene TRBV5-6; D is uncertain. The ends were cut back, 0 bases at V and 4 bases at J, with 5 bases in the middle. The germline gives CDR1 SGHDT, CDR2 YYEEEE. The CDR3 loop spans 13 amino acids. The CDR3 sequence: CASSLGQGNTIYF. DNA of the CDR3: TGTGCCAGCAGCTTGGGCCAGGGAAACACCATATATTTT.

This chain joins TRBV4-1 and TRBJ1-4; TRBD1 aligns across 8 bases. Germline V CDR1 and CDR2: MGHRA, YSYEKL. CDR3 length: 15 residues. J lost 7 bases, V lost 5 bases, and 9 bases had no gene match. CDR3 sequence reads: CASSAGNTGGEKLFF. As DNA, the CDR3 is TGCGCCAGCAGCGCTGGGAACACAGGGGGTGAAAAACTGTTTTTT.

The chain has TRBV6-1 and TRBJ1-5; 8 bases align to TRBD1. The junction had 7 bases not matched to a gene; V was cut back by 4 bases and J by 2 bases. The CDR3 has 16 amino acids. CDR1 is MNHNS, CDR2 SASEGT, per germline. CDR3 sequence: CASSADGQGRNQPQHF. The CDR3 region has the DNA TGTGCCAGCAGTGCCGATGGACAGGGTCGCAATCAGCCCCAGCATTTT.

Only a few counts were recorded for this clone. The chain uses TRBV10-3 and TRBJ1-2, with D maybe TRBD1 (5 bases). Germline-derived CDR1 and CDR2 are ENHRY and SYGVKD. Trimming removed 3 bases at V and 2 bases at J, with 10 bases between. This CDR3 has 14 residues. This CDR3 reads CAISDAGNNYGYTF. In nucleotides, the CDR3 is TGTGCCATCAGTGATGCAGGGAACAACTATGGCTACACCTTC.

The chain carries TRBV15 and TRBJ1-5; 9 bases match TRBD1. V was pared by 5 bases and J by 4 bases, with 6 bases of the junction left unmatched. The CDR3 contains 15 residues. The germline gives CDR1 LNHNV, CDR2 YYDKDF (reference sequence). CDR3 loop: CATSLGQGRNQPQHF. The CDR3 nucleotides are TGTGCCACCAGCCTCGGACAGGGGCGAAATCAGCCCCAGCATTTT. Combining the CDR3 with reference TRBV15 and TRBJ1-5 gives the whole variable domain DAMVIQNPRYQVTQFGKPVTLSCSQTLNHNVMYWYQQKSSQAPKLLFHYYDKDFNNEADTPDNFQSRRPNTSFCFLDIRSPGLGDTAMYLCATSLGQGRNQPQHFGDGTRLSIL.

The rearrangement links TRBV6-5 to TRBJ2-7; no clear D. CDR1 and CDR2 from the germline V gene are MNHEY and SVGAGI. The CDR3 is 12 amino acids. In DNA, the CDR3 is TGTGTTTTGAGGCCGTCTTTATCCGAGCAGTACTTC. Translation: CVLRPSLSEQYF.

J is TRBJ1-2 and V is TRBV4-2, with 9 bases lining up with TRBD1. Per germline, CDR1 LGHNA and CDR2 YNFKEQ. The V and J ends lost 1 base and 4 bases, in that order; junction bases with no gene match: 4. This CDR3 is built from 15 residues. The CDR3 loop is CASSQGQGGSYGYTF. The CDR3 nucleotides are TGTGCCAGCAGCCAAGGACAGGGGGGCAGCTATGGCTACACCTTC.

The chain has TRBV28 and TRBJ1-2, with 9 bases fitting TRBD1. The germline CDR1 and CDR2 sequences are MDHEN and SYDVKM. CDR3 length: 14 residues. The junction had 5 bases not matched to a gene; V was cut back by 5 bases and J by 4 bases. The CDR3 nucleotides read TGTGCCAGCAGTCACAGGGGGCCCCCCTATGGCTACACCTTC. Its translation is CASSHRGPPYGYTF.

The genes are TRBV28 and TRBJ2-1, with D perhaps matching TRBD1 (6 bases). Germline V CDR1 and CDR2: MDHEN, SYDVKM. The ends were cut back, 5 bases at V and 6 bases at J, with 17 bases in the middle. This CDR3 comprises 15 residues. This CDR3 is CASSVRQVMGNEQFF. The DNA of the CDR3 is TGTGCCAGCAGTGTCAGACAGGTTATGGGCAATGAGCAGTTCTTC. Looking up the rest from reference TRBV28 and TRBJ2-1 gives the full variable domain: DVKVTQSSRYLVKRTGEKVFLECVQDMDHENMFWYRQDPGLGLRLIYFSYDVKMKEKGDIPEGYSVSREKKERFSLILESASTNQTSMYLCASSVRQVMGNEQFFGPGTRLTVL.

This sequence joins TRBV4-2 and TRBJ2-5; 8 bases align to TRBD2. Germline CDR1 and CDR2: LGHNA and YNFKEQ. Trimming cost V 8 bases and J 1 base; bases outside gene matches: 12. The CDR3 has 16 amino acids. CDR3 in amino acids: CASGTGSGGLQETQYF. The CDR3 DNA follows: TGTGCCAGCGGCACAGGGAGCGGGGGCCTCCAAGAGACCCAGTACTTC.

This sequence joins TRBV28 and TRBJ2-3; 11 positions match TRBD2. Per the germline V gene, CDR1 is MDHEN and CDR2 is SYDVKM. The CDR3 consists of 15 residues. V was pared by 7 bases and J by 0 bases, with 3 bases of the junction left unmatched. CDR3 DNA sequence: TGTGCCAGCACCCCTAGCGGGGGGAGCACAGATACGCAGTATTTT. This gives the protein CASTPSGGSTDTQYF.

This clone was seen only a few times. The gene calls are TRBV27 and TRBJ2-3, with a weak D call TRBD2 (6 bases). Trimming stripped 3 bases from V and 0 bases from J, with 13 bases between. Germline V CDR1 and CDR2: MNHEY, SMNVEV (reference sequence). The CDR3 sequence is 16 residues long. CDR3 in amino acids: CASSFSWDWSTDTQYF. In DNA, the CDR3 is TGTGCCAGCAGTTTCTCCTGGGACTGGAGCACAGATACGCAGTATTTT.

The rearrangement links TRBV7-9 to TRBJ2-7, with D possibly matching TRBD1 (6 bases). CDR3 length equals 15 residues. Looked up from germline, CDR1 is SEHNR and CDR2 is FQNEAQ (reference sequence). With 2 bases removed from V and 1 base from J, the gap between germline ends came to 12 bases. The CDR3 sequence: CASSLNTGMSYEQYF. CDR3 in DNA: TGTGCCAGCAGCTTAAATACAGGGATGTCCTACGAGCAGTACTTC.

The chain couples TRBV28 to TRBJ2-7; TRBD1 might be the D (6 bases). The germline V and J ends were trimmed by 4 bases and 5 bases, with 15 bases remaining between them. The CDR3 is made up of 14 amino acids. Germline CDR1 is MDHEN and CDR2 is SYDVKM. The chain's CDR3 is CASSSSGVFHEQYF. The DNA of the CDR3 is TGTGCCAGCAGTTCTTCAGGGGTCTTCCACGAGCAGTACTTC.

This rearrangement joins TRBV12-3 or TRBV12-4 to TRBJ2-1; D ambiguous. CDR3 size: 13 residues. V was clipped by 1 base and J by 7 bases, with 8 bases between them. The DNA for the CDR3 is TGTGCCAGCAGTTTAGACAGAAGGAATGAGCAGTTCTTC. Encoded protein: CASSLDRRNEQFF.

The V and J genes are TRBV28 and TRBJ1-5; D is undetermined. The CDR3 has 12 residues. Germline values: CDR1 MDHEN, CDR2 SYDVKM. Trimming shortened V by 7 bases and J by 0 bases, and 4 bases separated the two germline ends. The CDR3 nucleotides read TGTGCCAGCACTCGTAGCAATCAGCCCCAGCATTTT. The encoded protein is CASTRSNQPQHF.

The V gene is TRBV28, the J gene TRBJ2-3; 15 positions match TRBD2. The CDR3 contains 17 residues. The J segment lost 1 base and the V segment lost 7 bases, leaving 6 bases of the junction unmatched. CDR1 and CDR2 from the germline V gene are MDHEN and SYDVKM. The CDR3 DNA reads as TGTGCCAGCACCCTGGGACTAGCGGGGGGAGGCACAGATACGCAGTATTTT. This encodes CASTLGLAGGGTDTQYF. Filled out from reference TRBV28 and TRBJ2-3, the complete variable domain reads DVKVTQSSRYLVKRTGEKVFLECVQDMDHENMFWYRQDPGLGLRLIYFSYDVKMKEKGDIPEGYSVSREKKERFSLILESASTNQTSMYLCASTLGLAGGGTDTQYFGPGTRLTVL.

This clone was seen only once. The chain joins TRBV15 to TRBJ2-3, with 9 bases that match TRBD1. The germline gives CDR1 LNHNV, CDR2 YYDKDF (reference sequence). V shed 3 bases, J shed 6 bases, and the junction held 10 bases outside the gene matches. This CDR3 spans 16 amino acids. The CDR3 loop reads CATSRPGTGKRDTQYF. The CDR3 DNA is TGTGCCACCAGCAGGCCCGGGACAGGGAAGAGGGATACGCAGTATTTT. The full variable domain, with the rest looked up from reference TRBV15 and TRBJ2-3, is DAMVIQNPRYQVTQFGKPVTLSCSQTLNHNVMYWYQQKSSQAPKLLFHYYDKDFNNEADTPDNFQSRRPNTSFCFLDIRSPGLGDTAMYLCATSRPGTGKRDTQYFGPGTRLTVL.

This clone was observed a single time. The CDR3 sequence is CASSSGTLGIQTQYF. CDR3 nucleotide sequence: TGTGCCAGCAGCTCCGGGACTTTAGGGATTCAGACCCAGTACTTC. V and J are TRBV5-6 and TRBJ2-5, with TRBD2 as a possible D gene (6 bases). Germline V gene lookup returns CDR1 SGHDT and CDR2 YYEEEE. The CDR3 consists of 15 residues. The ends were cut back, 3 bases at V and 6 bases at J, with 18 bases in the middle.

V gene TRBV18 combines with J gene TRBJ2-3; weak D call: TRBD1 (6 bases). Germline assignment: CDR1 KGHSH and CDR2 LQKENI. The V and J ends lost 2 bases and 3 bases respectively, with 15 bases between them. The length of the CDR3 is 16 residues. The CDR3 loop is CASSPGRQELTDTQYF. The CDR3, as DNA: TGTGCCAGCTCACCAGGCCGACAGGAGTTGACAGATACGCAGTATTTT.

This chain links TRBV10-3 with TRBJ1-1; D remains ambiguous. CDR3 length: 18 residues. The ends were cut back, 2 bases at V and 0 bases at J, with 19 bases in the middle. The germline V gene has CDR1 ENHRY and CDR2 SYGVKD. DNA of the CDR3: TGTGCCATCAGTGAGATAAGTGGGCACGAGTTCGTGAACACTGAAGCTTTCTTT. As protein: CAISEISGHEFVNTEAFF.